The 10 T cell receptor beta chains listed next were all sequenced from one sample in a study of blood T cell repertoires in COVID-19. Repertoires were generated with immunoSEQ multiplex PCR, while TCRdb's copy carries only in-frame clones and drops some. The data contain under 200,000 clones, more than 85% of them singletons. Material for sequencing was peripheral blood. The receptors shown here come from a man aged 45-60 years with acute or convalescent COVID-19.

To note about this clone: A junction boundary mismatches the germline segment, possibly from a read error. This same CDR3 is encoded by further DNA sequences in the sample. The chain couples TRBV18 to TRBJ1-5; tentative D call: TRBD1 (5 bases). Germline CDR1 and CDR2: KGHSH and LQKENI. This CDR3 spans 14 amino acids. CDR3 nucleotide sequence: TGCGCCAGCTCAGCAGACAGAAACAATCAGCCCCAGCATTTT. The encoded protein is CASSADRNNQPQHF.

The chain employs TRBV12-3 or TRBV12-4 and TRBJ2-1; D gene uncertain. The CDR3 covers 11 residues. V was pared by 3 bases and J by 10 bases, with 7 bases between. CDR3 sequence: CASSFGQEQFF. The CDR3 DNA sequence: TGTGCCAGCAGTTTTGGGCAAGAGCAGTTCTTC.

In this sample, this clone turned up once. This chain links TRBV28 with TRBJ2-3; no reliable D call. Germline V gives CDR1 MDHEN, CDR2 SYDVKM. Trimming stripped 5 bases from V and 4 bases from J, with 13 bases between. This CDR3 region has 14 residues. CDR3 region: CASSLGSLADTQYF. As DNA, the CDR3 is TGTGCCAGCAGTCTCGGGTCCTTAGCAGATACGCAGTATTTT.

V is TRBV11-2 and J is TRBJ1-3, with a possible D match to TRBD1 (5 bases). Germline CDR1 SGHAT, CDR2 FQNNGV. The CDR3 is made up of 16 amino acids. V was shortened by 1 base and J by 5 bases, with 15 bases between the two germline ends. CDR3 loop: CASSLVGQGSRNTIYF. The DNA for the CDR3 is TGTGCCAGCAGCTTAGTAGGTCAGGGATCCCGAAACACCATATATTTT.

The genes are TRBV18 and TRBJ1-5; the D gene is possibly TRBD1 (5 bases). The CDR3 is 16 amino acids. CDR1 KGHSH and CDR2 LQKENI come from the germline V gene. V was clipped by 5 bases and J by 5 bases, with 19 bases between them. The CDR3 sequence is CASSSIHQGTDQPQHF. CDR3 DNA: TGTGCCAGCTCATCTATCCACCAGGGTACGGATCAGCCCCAGCATTTT.

The chain combines TRBV12-3 or TRBV12-4 with TRBJ1-2, with D maybe TRBD1 (5 bases). This CDR3 has 13 residues. Trimming shortened V by 6 bases and J by 0 bases, and 8 bases separated the two germline ends. DNA for the CDR3: TGTGCCAGCAGCGACAGTTCTAACTATGGCTACACCTTC. It is translated as CASSDSSNYGYTF.

The chain combines TRBV7-8 with TRBJ2-1, with 8 nucleotides matching TRBD2. Germline V gene data show CDR1 as SGHVS and CDR2 as FQNEAQ. The CDR3 loop spans 15 amino acids. The J segment lost 7 bases and the V segment lost 1 base, leaving 6 bases of the junction unmatched. In DNA form, the CDR3 reads TGTGCCAGCAGCTTAGGGGCTAGCGGGCGGAATGAGCAGTTCTTC. Amino acids: CASSLGASGRNEQFF.

This clone was detected only once. This chain uses TRBV6-2 or TRBV6-3 with TRBJ1-1, with 7 bases fitting TRBD1. The CDR3 is made up of 14 amino acids. Germline lookup yields CDR1 MNHEY and CDR2 SVGEGT. With 2 bases clipped from V and 3 bases from J, the junction kept 3 bases outside the gene matches. CDR3 residues: CASSYRTGDTEAFF. DNA for the CDR3: TGTGCCAGCAGTTACCGTACAGGGGACACTGAAGCTTTCTTT.

The gene calls are TRBV7-9 and TRBJ1-2, with D possibly matching TRBD1 (5 bases). Trimming took off 1 base at V and 4 bases at J, with 19 bases between the two ends. CDR1 SEHNR and CDR2 FQNEAQ come from the germline V gene (reference sequence). The CDR3 covers 17 residues. CDR3 DNA sequence: TGTGCCAGCAGCTTAGAGGCAGGGTCCGAACGTATCTATGGCTACACCTTC. Translating it yields CASSLEAGSERIYGYTF.

The chain employs TRBV5-1 and TRBJ2-6; a possible D gene is TRBD1 (5 bases). The CDR3 is 16 residues long. CDR1 SGHRS and CDR2 YFSETQ come from the germline V gene. V was trimmed by 6 bases and J by 0 bases, leaving 13 bases between them. CDR3 region: CASTIQGISGANVLTF. The CDR3 nucleotides are TGCGCCAGCACCATCCAGGGTATCTCTGGGGCCAACGTCCTGACTTTC.